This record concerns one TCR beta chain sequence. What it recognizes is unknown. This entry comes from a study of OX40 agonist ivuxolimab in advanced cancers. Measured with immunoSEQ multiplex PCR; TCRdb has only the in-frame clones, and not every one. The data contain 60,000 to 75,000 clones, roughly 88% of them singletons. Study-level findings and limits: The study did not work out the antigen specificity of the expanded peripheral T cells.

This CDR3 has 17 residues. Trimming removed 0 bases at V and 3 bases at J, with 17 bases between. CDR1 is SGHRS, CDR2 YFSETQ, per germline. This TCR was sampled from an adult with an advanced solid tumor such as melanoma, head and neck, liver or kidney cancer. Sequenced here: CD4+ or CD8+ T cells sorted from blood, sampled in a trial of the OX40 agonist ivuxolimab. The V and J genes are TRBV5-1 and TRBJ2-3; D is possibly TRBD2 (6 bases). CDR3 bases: TGCGCCAGCAGCTTGGGTCCTCGGGGGAGAGTGACAGATACGCAGTATTTT. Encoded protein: CASSLGPRGRVTDTQYF. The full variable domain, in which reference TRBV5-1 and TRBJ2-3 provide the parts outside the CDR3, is KAGVTQTPRYLIKTRGQQVTLSCSPISGHRSVSWYQQTPGQGLQFLFEYFSETQRNKGNFPGRFSGRQFSNSRSEMNVSTLELGDSALYLCASSLGPRGRVTDTQYFGPGTRLTVL.